This T cell receptor (beta chain) was captured by sequencing in a study of a mutant IDH1 vaccine in newly diagnosed glioma. Study results and caveats: Across multiple MHC alleles, almost 95% of patients had vaccine-induced responses.

Time point specified: week 35, safety follow-up. Alongside topical imiquimod, each dose of vaccine comprised 300 ug of mutant IDH1 20-mer peptide. The CDR3 is 14 residues long. The V end was cut by 6 bases, the J end by 1 base, with 12 bases between. CDR1 is SNHLY, CDR2 FYNNEI, per germline. Of note for this clone: Its antigen is as yet unknown.

TCRdb keeps only in-frame clones here, not all; method: immunoSEQ multiplex PCR. The sample shows around 41,000 clones, roughly nine tenths of them seen only once. Sequenced here: PBMCs, sampled from a glioma patient whose treatment included an IDH1 peptide vaccine. This chain links TRBV2 with TRBJ2-5, with a possible D match to TRBD1 (6 bases). This sequence originates from a man in his forties with glioma. The CDR3 sequence: CASSATGTQETQYF. Written as DNA, the CDR3 is TGTGCCAGCAGCGCGACAGGCACCCAAGAGACCCAGTACTTC.